This T cell receptor (beta chain) was found in a study of shared clonotypes between healthy human individuals. Study context: The composition of the donors was a couple of women and a few men aged 18 to 49.

Comments on this clone: Its antigen is still unknown.

General study points: Owing to a small donor count, the genetic and exposure-history diversity represented was limited.

The CDR3 sequence is 14 residues long. Germline values: CDR1 SNHLY, CDR2 FYNNEI. The ends lost 3 bases at V and 4 bases at J; junction bases unmatched: 2. Genomic DNA from unsorted samples was obtained from 83 million or so PBMCs (per sample). Profiling relied on immunoSEQ multiplex PCR, and the TCRdb table lists in-frame clones only, not all of them. In the table there are 470,000 or so clones, about 72% of which are singletons. The sequenced sample consisted of PBMCs. The V gene is TRBV2, the J gene TRBJ2-1; TRBD2 aligns across 8 bases. The clonotype comes from a woman aged 40 to 50 in good health. Some clones in this sample may be carry-over from other donors' samples. CDR3 nucleotides: TGTGCCAGCAGTGACCGGGAGGGTTACAATGAGCAGTTCTTC. Amino acids: CASSDREGYNEQFF.